The sequence of this T cell receptor (beta chain) was determined in a study of T cell responses to AZD1222 COVID-19 vaccine. In regard to this clone: As yet, its antigen is unknown.

Profiling relied on immunoSEQ multiplex PCR, and the TCRdb table lists in-frame clones only, not all of them. This sample yields about 130,000 clones, of which 92% are seen a single time; more than 3.5% belongs to the top ten. The CDR3 runs to 15 residues. Trimming pared 5 bases from V and 1 base from J, leaving 13 bases between. Per germline, CDR1 MNHEY and CDR2 SVGAGI. Study results and limitations: Just a handful of AZD1222 recipients tested seropositive at baseline.

This clonotype was obtained from an adult in good health. The material sequenced was peripheral blood, taken on day 0 of AZD1222 vaccination. V is TRBV6-5 and J is TRBJ2-3; D is undetermined. CDR3 bases: TGTGCCAGCAGTATTGTGGGTGGGGGCACAGATACGCAGTATTTT. As protein: CASSIVGGGTDTQYF.